What follows are 14 T cell receptor beta chains derived from one specimen sequenced in a study of T cells after yellow fever vaccination. From the 5' RACE reads, TCRdb called clonotypes with MiXCR, one entry per CDR3 protein. Altogether 450,000 to 650,000 distinct CDR3 sequences are present, roughly 14% being singletons, with the ten largest covering roughly 13%. The sequenced sample was PBMCs, obtained on the day of the yellow fever booster vaccination. The receptor set was obtained from a man under 40 who received the YFV17D yellow fever vaccine.

This clonotype was seen more than once but under ten times. The V and J genes are TRBV7-9 and TRBJ2-1, with 11 bases identical to TRBD2. The CDR3 runs to 15 residues. The V gene's germline CDR1 is SEHNR and CDR2 FQNEAQ (reference sequence). V lost 5 bases and J lost 9; bases outside the gene matches: 9. CDR3 coding DNA: TGTGCCAGCAGCACAGGGACTAGCGGCGGGGGTGAGCAGTTCTTC. Its translation is CASSTGTSGGGEQFF.

This clonotype was found a few times. CDR3 region: CASSLYRVYEQYF. CDR3 DNA sequence: TGTGCCAGCAGCTTATACAGGGTCTACGAGCAGTACTTC. J is TRBJ2-7 and V is TRBV7-2, with D perhaps matching TRBD1 (6 bases). The CDR3 runs 13 residues. Between the trimmed V and J ends, which lost 2 bases and 3 bases, there was a span of 8 bases. CDR1 is SGHTA, CDR2 FQGNSA, per germline.

The V and J genes are TRBV20-1 and TRBJ1-4; no clear D. Between the trimmed V and J ends, which lost 6 bases and 7 bases, there was a span of 12 bases. The CDR3 is made up of 12 amino acids. Germline loops: CDR1 DFQATT, CDR2 SNEGSKA (reference sequence). The CDR3 sequence: CSAARPSEKLFF. CDR3 bases: TGCAGTGCCGCCCGCCCAAGTGAAAAACTGTTTTTT.

The chain recombines TRBV6-2 or TRBV6-3 with TRBJ2-3; 12 bases match TRBD2. Germline CDR1 is MNHEY and CDR2 is SVGEGT. The CDR3 totals 23 residues. V gave up 2 bases and J gave up 4 bases; unmatched junction bases: 25. CDR3 sequence reads: CASSYHSRTPGTSGPNSADTQYF. DNA for the CDR3: TGTGCCAGCAGTTACCATTCACGGACTCCTGGGACTAGCGGGCCTAACAGTGCAGATACGCAGTATTTT.

This chain joins TRBV24-1 and TRBJ2-5; the match to TRBD2 covers 8 bases. Germline assignment: CDR1 KGHDR and CDR2 SFDVKD. The V gene end was trimmed by 2 bases and the J gene end by 5 bases; junction bases not matched to a gene: 6. CDR3 size: 15 residues. The CDR3 DNA reads TGTGCCACCAGTGATTCTGCGGGGGGCGGGGAGACCCAGTACTTC. Its translation: CATSDSAGGGETQYF.

This clonotype was detected only a few times. V gene TRBV6-1 combines with J gene TRBJ2-5, with D unclear. The germline V gene has CDR1 MNHNS and CDR2 SASEGT. The CDR3 covers 12 residues. Trimming took off 4 bases at V and 5 bases at J, with 8 bases between the two ends. The CDR3 reads CASSAVGETQYF. CDR3 DNA sequence: TGTGCCAGCAGTGCTGTTGGGGAGACCCAGTACTTC.

This clonotype has more than one count but fewer than ten. The rearrangement links TRBV7-9 to TRBJ2-2, with D possibly being TRBD1 (5 bases). V shed 3 bases and J shed 4 bases, with 15 bases lying between them. This CDR3 has 16 residues. Looked up from germline, CDR1 is SEHNR and CDR2 is FQNEAQ (reference sequence). CDR3 bases: TGTGCCAGCAGCTTGAGATCAGGGTTTCGCACCGGGGAGCTGTTTTTT. Its protein is CASSLRSGFRTGELFF.

This clonotype was counted a few times. The chain employs TRBV28 and TRBJ2-7; the match to TRBD2 covers 7 bases. The CDR3 is made up of 15 amino acids. Trimming removed 6 bases from V and 7 bases from J; junction bases left unmatched: 15. CDR1 is MDHEN and CDR2 is SYDVKM in the germline V gene. The CDR3 DNA reads TGTGCCAGCAGCCCGGGGACTACGCCTTACGAGGAGCAGTACTTC. It encodes CASSPGTTPYEEQYF.

The V and J genes are TRBV11-2 and TRBJ2-7; tentatively, D is TRBD1 (6 bases). V shed 4 bases and J shed 10 bases, with 23 bases lying between them. Per the germline V gene, CDR1 is SGHAT and CDR2 is FQNNGV. The CDR3 is 15 residues long. CDR3 region: CASSSRRDGTTEQYF. The CDR3 DNA follows: TGTGCCAGCAGCTCCAGAAGAGACGGGACAACTGAACAGTACTTC.

The chain has TRBV18 and TRBJ2-5, with D maybe TRBD2 (5 bases). This CDR3 has 15 amino acids. Trimming removed 3 bases at V and 0 bases at J, with 11 bases between. The germline CDR1 and CDR2 sequences are KGHSH and LQKENI. The CDR3 DNA reads TGTGCCAGCTCACCTTCGGGATCTCACCAAGAGACCCAGTACTTC. Translation: CASSPSGSHQETQYF.

V usage is TRBV7-2 and J usage is TRBJ2-3; possible D gene TRBD1, 6 bases. The V gene lost 5 bases and the J gene lost 3 bases, with 18 bases spanning the gap. Germline V gene sequence: CDR1 SGHTA, CDR2 FQGNSA. The length of the CDR3 is 16 residues. The chain's CDR3 is CASSQGMESWTDTQYF. The CDR3 DNA sequence: TGTGCCAGCAGCCAGGGGATGGAAAGTTGGACAGATACGCAGTATTTT.

This clonotype has more than one count but fewer than ten. This chain joins TRBV5-4 and TRBJ2-7; 14 bases agree with TRBD2. Germline loops: CDR1 SGHNT, CDR2 YYREEE (reference sequence). V gave up 3 bases and J gave up 5 bases; unmatched junction bases: 7. CDR3 size: 16 residues. In nucleotides, the CDR3 is TGTGCCAGCAGCTCGCCCGGGGGACTAGCGGGAGACGAGCAGTACTTC. Protein product: CASSSPGGLAGDEQYF.

This clonotype has only a few counts. The chain joins TRBV19 to TRBJ2-5, with D perhaps TRBD1 or TRBD2 (5 bases each). V dropped 1 base and J dropped 3 bases, with 9 bases sitting between them. CDR3 length: 14 residues. From germline, CDR1 is LNHDA and CDR2 SQIVND (reference sequence). CDR3 amino acids: CASSIGGTKETQYF. The CDR3 DNA is TGTGCCAGTAGTATAGGGGGGACGAAAGAGACCCAGTACTTC.

This rearrangement joins TRBV10-3 to TRBJ2-7; TRBD1 agrees at 7 bases. The germline V gene encodes CDR1 ENHRY and CDR2 SYGVKD. J gave up 5 bases and V 7 bases, and 8 bases lay outside the gene matches. This CDR3 spans 13 amino acids. Written as DNA, the CDR3 is TGTGCCATCATGGGACAGCCGTGGGACGAGCAGTACTTC. As protein: CAIMGQPWDEQYF.